Each of the 10 T cell receptor beta chains below was sequenced from the same sample in a study of Graves' ophthalmopathy and Graves' hyperthyroidism. RNA transcripts yielded amplified TCR beta CDR3 regions. The authors performed first-round RT-PCR with HTBI primers and then a second-round multiplex PCR. TCRdb recomputed calls from the multiplex PCR reads with MiXCR, one row per CDR3 protein. Of roughly 600,000 distinct CDR3 sequences in the sample, 35% to 40% were seen once. The sample was peripheral blood or thyroid tissue (not recorded which). The source of these receptors is an adult man with Graves' hyperthyroidism.

This clonotype was observed many times. J is TRBJ1-4 and V is TRBV6-1; D is ambiguous. Between the trimmed V and J ends, which lost 4 bases and 7 bases, there was a span of 7 bases. CDR3 length: 12 amino acids. Germline values: CDR1 MNHNS, CDR2 SASEGT. CDR3 residues: CASSVFFEKLFF. CDR3 nucleotide sequence: TGTGCCAGCAGTGTTTTTTTTGAAAAACTGTTTTTT.

The rearrangement joins TRBV10-1 to TRBJ2-1; D unresolved. Trimming removed 0 bases at V and 5 bases at J, with 11 bases between. CDR1 WNHNN and CDR2 SYGVQD come from the germline V gene (reference sequence). This CDR3 comprises 15 residues. CDR3 nucleotide sequence: TGCGCCAGCAGTGAGTCGAGACTTTTGAACAATGAGCAGTTCTTC. Translated: CASSESRLLNNEQFF.

This clonotype was observed a handful of times. The V gene is TRBV7-9, the J gene TRBJ2-1, with 7 bases fitting TRBD2. The junction had 7 bases not matched to a gene; V was cut back by 6 bases and J by 5 bases. Germline V gene sequence: CDR1 SEHNR, CDR2 FQNEAQ (reference sequence). This CDR3 contains 14 residues. The CDR3 DNA reads as TGTGCCAGCAGATCTAGCGGAGCCCACAATGAGCAGTTCTTC. This sequence encodes CASRSSGAHNEQFF.

The V and J genes are TRBV10-3 and TRBJ2-3; D is perhaps TRBD2 (5 bases). CDR3 length equals 15 residues. Germline CDR1 reads ENHRY; CDR2 reads SYGVKD. The ends were cut back, 10 bases at V and 0 bases at J, with 17 bases in the middle. CDR3 residues: CASSLDLSSTDTQYF. DNA for the CDR3: TGTGCCAGCAGCCTGGACTTATCAAGCACAGATACGCAGTATTTT.

J is TRBJ2-7 and V is TRBV6-5, with TRBD2 matching 10 bases. The J call is uncertain, as TRBJ2-1 better fits the DNA end. CDR3 length: 14 residues. Germline lookup yields CDR1 MNHEY and CDR2 SVGAGI. The CDR3: CASSGLAGVSEQFF. CDR3 in DNA: TGTGCCAGCAGTGGGCTAGCGGGAGTTAGCGAGCAGTTCTTC.

This clonotype appeared many times. The chain carries TRBV25-1 and TRBJ1-1, with a tentative D call TRBD1 (6 bases). This CDR3 comprises 14 residues. The V end lost 2 bases, the J end lost 0 bases, and 7 bases lay between the germline ends. CDR1 MGHDK and CDR2 SYGVNS come from the germline V gene. DNA for the CDR3: TGTGCCAGCAGTGAACAGGGGATGAACACTGAAGCTTTCTTT. Its translation is CASSEQGMNTEAFF.

This clonotype has at least ten counts. This rearrangement joins TRBV10-3 to TRBJ1-5; the D gene is possibly TRBD1 (5 bases). Between the trimmed V and J ends, which lost 3 bases and 6 bases, there was a span of 9 bases. The CDR3 is 13 amino acids. The V gene's germline CDR1 is ENHRY and CDR2 SYGVKD. This CDR3 is CAISEDRSQPQHF. For the CDR3, the DNA is TGTGCCATCAGTGAAGACAGAAGTCAGCCCCAGCATTTT.

This clonotype occurred a few times. The chain recombines TRBV30 with TRBJ1-2, with D unclear. Trimming took 2 bases from V and 4 from J, leaving 14 bases between them. CDR3 length equals 14 residues. CDR1 and CDR2 from the germline V gene are GTSNPN and SVGIG (reference sequence). In nucleotides, the CDR3 is TGTGCCTGGAGTTTTACACGGAATACCTATGGCTACACCTTC. Residues: CAWSFTRNTYGYTF.

This clonotype showed up just once. This chain links TRBV2 with TRBJ1-2, with 7 bases identical to TRBD1. Germline assignment: CDR1 SNHLY and CDR2 FYNNEI. The J segment lost 12 bases and the V segment lost 6 bases, leaving 16 bases of the junction unmatched. The length of the CDR3 is 14 residues. Here the CDR3 DNA reads TGTGCCAGCAGATCCCGGGACAGAAACTCTGGAAACACCTTC. Amino acid sequence: CASRSRDRNSGNTF. Full variable domain (outside the CDR3, taken from reference TRBV2 and TRBJ1-2): EPEVTQTPSHQVTQMGQEVILRCVPISNHLYFYWYRQILGQKVEFLVSFYNNEISEKSEIFDDQFSVERPDGSNFTLKIRSTKLEDSAMYFCASRSRDRNSGNTFGSGTRLTVV.

This chain joins TRBV28 and TRBJ2-7, with 8 nucleotides matching TRBD1. V lost 5 bases to trimming and J lost 3 bases; unmatched junction nucleotides: 9. This CDR3 is built from 15 residues. Germline-derived CDR1 and CDR2 are MDHEN and SYDVKM. DNA for the CDR3: TGTGCCAGCAGTCCCCGGACAGGGATTCTCTACGAGCAGTACTTC. Protein sequence: CASSPRTGILYEQYF. The whole variable domain, filled in from reference TRBV28 and TRBJ2-7, reads DVKVTQSSRYLVKRTGEKVFLECVQDMDHENMFWYRQDPGLGLRLIYFSYDVKMKEKGDIPEGYSVSREKKERFSLILESASTNQTSMYLCASSPRTGILYEQYFGPGTRLTVT.